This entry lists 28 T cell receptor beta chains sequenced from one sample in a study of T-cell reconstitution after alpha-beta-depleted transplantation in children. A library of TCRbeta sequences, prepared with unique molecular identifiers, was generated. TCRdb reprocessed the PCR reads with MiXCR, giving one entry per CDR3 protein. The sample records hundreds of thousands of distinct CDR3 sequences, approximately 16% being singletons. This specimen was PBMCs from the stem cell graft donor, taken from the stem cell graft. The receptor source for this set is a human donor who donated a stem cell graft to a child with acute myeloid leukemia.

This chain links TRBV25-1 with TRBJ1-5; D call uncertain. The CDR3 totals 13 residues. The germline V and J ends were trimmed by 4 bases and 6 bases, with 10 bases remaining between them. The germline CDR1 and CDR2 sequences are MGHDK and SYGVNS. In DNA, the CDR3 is TGTGCCAGCAGTGGTGAGGGAATTCAGCCCCAGCATTTT. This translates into CASSGEGIQPQHF.

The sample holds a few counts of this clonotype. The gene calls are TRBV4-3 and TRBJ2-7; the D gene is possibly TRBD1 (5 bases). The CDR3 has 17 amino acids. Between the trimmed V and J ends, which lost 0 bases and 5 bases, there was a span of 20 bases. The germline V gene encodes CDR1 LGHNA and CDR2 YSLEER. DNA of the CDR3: TGCGCCAGCAGCCAAGATAACGACGCGCCCCAGGGCCACGAGCAGTACTTC. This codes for CASSQDNDAPQGHEQYF.

This CDR3 reads CASSLATTSGGANEQFF. DNA for the CDR3: TGTGCCAGCAGCTTAGCCACTACTAGCGGGGGGGCCAATGAGCAGTTCTTC. The V call is TRBV7-2, the J call TRBJ2-1; 13 nucleotides line up with TRBD2. Germline trimming cut 0 bases from V and 6 bases from J; bases unmatched to any gene: 5. The CDR3 runs to 17 residues. In germline, CDR1 is SGHTA, CDR2 FQGNSA.

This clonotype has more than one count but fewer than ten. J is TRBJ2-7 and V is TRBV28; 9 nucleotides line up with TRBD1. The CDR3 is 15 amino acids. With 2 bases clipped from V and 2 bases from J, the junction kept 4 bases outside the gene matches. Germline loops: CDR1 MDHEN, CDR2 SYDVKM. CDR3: CASSLPGQGPYEQYV. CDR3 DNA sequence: TGTGCCAGCAGTTTACCGGGACAGGGCCCCTACGAGCAGTACGTC.

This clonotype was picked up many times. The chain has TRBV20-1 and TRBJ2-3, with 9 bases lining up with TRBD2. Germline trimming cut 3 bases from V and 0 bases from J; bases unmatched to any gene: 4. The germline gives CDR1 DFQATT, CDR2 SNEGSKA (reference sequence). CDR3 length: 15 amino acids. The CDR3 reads CSASGTSLSTDTQYF. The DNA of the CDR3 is TGCAGTGCTAGTGGGACTAGCCTTAGCACAGATACGCAGTATTTT.

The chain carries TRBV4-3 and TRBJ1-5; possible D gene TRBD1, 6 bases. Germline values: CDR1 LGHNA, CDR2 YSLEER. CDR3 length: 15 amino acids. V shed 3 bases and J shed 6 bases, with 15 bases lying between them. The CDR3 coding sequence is TGCGCCAGCAGCCAGTCTTTACAGGGATCTCAGCCCCAGCATTTT. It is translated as CASSQSLQGSQPQHF.

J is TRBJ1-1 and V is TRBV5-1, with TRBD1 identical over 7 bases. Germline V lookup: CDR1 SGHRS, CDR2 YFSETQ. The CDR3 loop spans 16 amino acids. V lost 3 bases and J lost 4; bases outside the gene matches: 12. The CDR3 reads CASSWTSRQGSTEAFF. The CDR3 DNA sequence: TGCGCCAGCAGCTGGACCTCAAGACAGGGTAGCACTGAAGCTTTCTTT.

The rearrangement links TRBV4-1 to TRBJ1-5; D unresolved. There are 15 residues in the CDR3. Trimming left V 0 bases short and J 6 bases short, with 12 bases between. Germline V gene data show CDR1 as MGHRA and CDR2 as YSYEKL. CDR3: CASSQDRAGRQPQHF. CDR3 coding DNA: TGCGCCAGCAGCCAAGATCGGGCCGGCCGTCAGCCCCAGCATTTT.

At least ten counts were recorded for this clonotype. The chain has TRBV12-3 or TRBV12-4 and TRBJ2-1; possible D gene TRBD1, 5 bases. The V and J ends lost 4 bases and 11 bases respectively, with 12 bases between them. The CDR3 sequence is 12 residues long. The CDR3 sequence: CASSSGGAKQFF. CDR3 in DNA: TGTGCCAGCAGTTCGGGTGGGGCAAAGCAGTTCTTC.

The DNA for the CDR3 is TGTGCCAGCAGCCACGGCGGGGCCGGGGAGCTGTTTTTT. Its protein product is CASSHGGAGELFF. V gene TRBV7-9 combines with J gene TRBJ2-2, with D perhaps matching TRBD2 (6 bases). CDR3 length equals 13 residues. Trimming stripped 5 bases from V and 6 bases from J, with 10 bases between. Per the germline V gene, CDR1 is SEHNR and CDR2 is FQNEAQ (reference sequence).

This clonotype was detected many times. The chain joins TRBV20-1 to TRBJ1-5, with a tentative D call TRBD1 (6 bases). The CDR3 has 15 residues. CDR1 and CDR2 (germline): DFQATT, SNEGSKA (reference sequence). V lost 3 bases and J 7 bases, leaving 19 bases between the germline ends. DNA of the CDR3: TGCAGTGCTAGGGAAGGGGGGGGGGTAAAGCAGCCCCAGCATTTT. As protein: CSAREGGGVKQPQHF.

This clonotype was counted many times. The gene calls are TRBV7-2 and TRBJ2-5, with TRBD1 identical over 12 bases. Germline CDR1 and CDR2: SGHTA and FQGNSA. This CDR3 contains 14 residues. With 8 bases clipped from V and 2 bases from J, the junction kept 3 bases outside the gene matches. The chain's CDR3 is CASGDRGLQETQYF. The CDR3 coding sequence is TGTGCCAGCGGGGACAGGGGGCTTCAAGAGACCCAGTACTTC.

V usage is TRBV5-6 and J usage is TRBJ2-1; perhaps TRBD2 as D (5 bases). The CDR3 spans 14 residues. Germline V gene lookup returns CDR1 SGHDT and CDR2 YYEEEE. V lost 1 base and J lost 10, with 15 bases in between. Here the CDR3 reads CASSLLGLSGEQFF. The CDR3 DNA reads TGTGCCAGCAGCTTGTTGGGCCTCTCGGGAGAGCAGTTCTTC.

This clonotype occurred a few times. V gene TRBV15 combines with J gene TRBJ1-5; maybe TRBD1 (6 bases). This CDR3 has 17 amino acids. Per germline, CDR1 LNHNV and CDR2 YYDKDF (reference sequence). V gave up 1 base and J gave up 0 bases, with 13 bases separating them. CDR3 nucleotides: TGTGCCACCAGCAGAGGGACTACAGGGAATAGCAATCAGCCCCAGCATTTT. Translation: CATSRGTTGNSNQPQHF.

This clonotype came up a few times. Here the CDR3 reads CASSGRVSQETQYF. In DNA, the CDR3 is TGTGCCAGCAGTGGGCGGGTGAGCCAAGAGACCCAGTACTTC. The chain carries TRBV12-3 or TRBV12-4 and TRBJ2-5; maybe TRBD2 (5 bases). Trimming stripped 5 bases from V and 1 base from J, with 11 bases between. The CDR3 sequence is 14 residues long.

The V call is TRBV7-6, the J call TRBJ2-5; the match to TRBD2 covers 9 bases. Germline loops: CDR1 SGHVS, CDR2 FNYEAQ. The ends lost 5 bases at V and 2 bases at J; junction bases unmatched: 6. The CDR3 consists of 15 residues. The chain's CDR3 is CASSARSGGQETQYF. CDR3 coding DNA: TGTGCCAGCAGCGCTCGAAGCGGGGGGCAAGAGACCCAGTACTTC.

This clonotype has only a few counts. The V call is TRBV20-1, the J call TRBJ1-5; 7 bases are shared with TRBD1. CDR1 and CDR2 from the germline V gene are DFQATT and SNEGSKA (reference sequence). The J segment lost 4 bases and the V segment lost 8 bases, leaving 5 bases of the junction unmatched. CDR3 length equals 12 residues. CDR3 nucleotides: TGCAGTTTACAGGGGCCAAATCAGCCCCAGCATTTT. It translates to CSLQGPNQPQHF.

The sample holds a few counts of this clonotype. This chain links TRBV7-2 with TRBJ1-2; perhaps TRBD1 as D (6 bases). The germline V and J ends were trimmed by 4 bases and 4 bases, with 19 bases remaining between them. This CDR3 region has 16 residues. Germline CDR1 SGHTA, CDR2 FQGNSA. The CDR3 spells CASSSDPLQGGYGYTF. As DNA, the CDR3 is TGTGCCAGCAGCTCGGACCCCCTACAGGGTGGCTATGGCTACACCTTC.

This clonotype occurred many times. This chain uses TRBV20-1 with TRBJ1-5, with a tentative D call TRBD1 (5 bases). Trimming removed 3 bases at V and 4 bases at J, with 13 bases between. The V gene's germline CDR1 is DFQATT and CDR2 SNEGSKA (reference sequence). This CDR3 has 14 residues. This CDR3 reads CSASRQQPNQPQHF. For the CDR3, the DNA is TGCAGTGCTAGTCGACAGCAACCGAATCAGCCCCAGCATTTT.

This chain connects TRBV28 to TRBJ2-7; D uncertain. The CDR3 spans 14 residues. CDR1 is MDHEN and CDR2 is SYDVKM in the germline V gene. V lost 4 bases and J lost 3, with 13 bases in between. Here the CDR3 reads CASSSRSPGYEQYV. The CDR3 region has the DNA TGTGCCAGCAGTTCCAGGAGTCCCGGCTACGAGCAGTACGTC.

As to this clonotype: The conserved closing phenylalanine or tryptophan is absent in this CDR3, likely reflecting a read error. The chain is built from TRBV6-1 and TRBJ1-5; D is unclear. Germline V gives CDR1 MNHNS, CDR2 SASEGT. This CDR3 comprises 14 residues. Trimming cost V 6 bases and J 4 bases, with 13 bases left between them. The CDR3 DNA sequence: TGTGCCAGCAGACAAACAGTCCTTAATCAGCCCCAGCATTGT. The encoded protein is CASRQTVLNQPQHC.

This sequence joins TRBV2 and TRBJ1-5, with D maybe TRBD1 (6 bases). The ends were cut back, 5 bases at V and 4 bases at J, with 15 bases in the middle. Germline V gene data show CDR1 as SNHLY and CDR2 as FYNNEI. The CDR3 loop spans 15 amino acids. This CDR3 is CASSWGPSGNQPQHF. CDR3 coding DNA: TGTGCCAGCAGTTGGGGGCCATCGGGTAATCAGCCCCAGCATTTT.

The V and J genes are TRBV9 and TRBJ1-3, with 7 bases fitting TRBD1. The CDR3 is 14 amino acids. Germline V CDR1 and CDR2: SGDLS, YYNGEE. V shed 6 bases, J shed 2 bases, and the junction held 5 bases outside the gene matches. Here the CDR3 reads CASTTGAAGNTIYF. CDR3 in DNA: TGTGCCAGCACTACAGGGGCCGCTGGAAACACCATATATTTT.

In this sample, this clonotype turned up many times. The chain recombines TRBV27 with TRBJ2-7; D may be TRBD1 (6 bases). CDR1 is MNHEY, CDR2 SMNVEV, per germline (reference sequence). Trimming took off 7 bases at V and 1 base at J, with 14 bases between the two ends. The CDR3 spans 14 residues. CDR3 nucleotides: TGTGCCAGCAAGTTGGTACAGGGATCCTACGAGCAGTACTTC. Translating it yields CASKLVQGSYEQYF.

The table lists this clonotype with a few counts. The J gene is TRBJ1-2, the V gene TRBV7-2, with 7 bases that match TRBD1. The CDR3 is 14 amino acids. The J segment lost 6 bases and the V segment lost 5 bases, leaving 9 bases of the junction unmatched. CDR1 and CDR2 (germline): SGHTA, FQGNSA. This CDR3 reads CASSQGGGYDGYTF. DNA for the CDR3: TGTGCCAGCAGCCAGGGGGGGGGTTACGATGGCTACACCTTC.

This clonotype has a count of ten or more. CDR3 DNA sequence: TGCAGTGCTAGAGAACGGGACAGGGGTTATAGTCAGCCCCAGCATTTT. It specifies CSARERDRGYSQPQHF. This chain uses TRBV20-1 with TRBJ1-5, with 10 nucleotides matching TRBD1. Germline trimming cut 0 bases from V and 6 bases from J; bases unmatched to any gene: 8. The length of the CDR3 is 16 residues. Germline CDR1 and CDR2: DFQATT and SNEGSKA (reference sequence).

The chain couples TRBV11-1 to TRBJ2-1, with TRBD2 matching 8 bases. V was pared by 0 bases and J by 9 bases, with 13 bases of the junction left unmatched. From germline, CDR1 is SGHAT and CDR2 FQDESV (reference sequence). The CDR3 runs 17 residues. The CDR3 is CASSLAPTSVMRAEQFF. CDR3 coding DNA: TGTGCCAGCAGCTTAGCGCCGACTAGCGTGATGCGTGCTGAGCAGTTCTTC.

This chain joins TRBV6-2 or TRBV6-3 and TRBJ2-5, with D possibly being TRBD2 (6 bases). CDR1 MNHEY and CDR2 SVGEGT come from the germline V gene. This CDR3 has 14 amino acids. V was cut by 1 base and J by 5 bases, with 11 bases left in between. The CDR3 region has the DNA TGTGCCAGCAGTTACTTTGCGGGACCCGAGACCCAGTACTTC. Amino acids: CASSYFAGPETQYF.